The 2 T cell receptor beta chains below were found in one sample sequenced in a study of technical replicates of blood from a handful of donors. The protocol was immunoSEQ multiplex PCR, while the TCRdb copy is restricted to in-frame clones and leaves out a portion. The sample lists approximately 80,000 clones; 89% were seen once. Sequencing input: T cells isolated from PBMCs. These receptors were obtained from a human donor in good health.

The genes are TRBV2 and TRBJ1-1; 7 positions agree with TRBD1. Per germline, CDR1 SNHLY and CDR2 FYNNEI. The CDR3 runs 14 residues. The V and J ends lost 3 bases and 5 bases, in that order; junction bases with no gene match: 6. The CDR3 loop is CASSELRGPTEAFF. CDR3 coding DNA: TGTGCCAGCAGTGAGCTGAGGGGGCCTACTGAAGCTTTCTTT.

The rearrangement uses TRBV27 and TRBJ2-1; D is unresolved. This CDR3 spans 11 amino acids. Trimming stripped 7 bases from V and 3 bases from J, with 4 bases between. Germline V gene sequence: CDR1 MNHEY, CDR2 SMNVEV (reference sequence). The CDR3 loop reads CASNSYNEQFF. The DNA for the CDR3 is TGTGCCAGCAACAGCTACAATGAGCAGTTCTTC.